This TCR beta chain was obtained from a study of blood T cell repertoires in COVID-19. Germline V CDR1 and CDR2: MNHEY, SVGAGI. V was trimmed by 0 bases and J by 3 bases, leaving 11 bases between them. CDR3 length: 15 residues. Clones were sequenced by immunoSEQ multiplex PCR, and TCRdb holds only the in-frame ones, with some missing. The repertoire holds around 230,000 clones, with roughly 88% as singletons. The rearrangement links TRBV6-5 to TRBJ2-5; possible D gene TRBD1, 6 bases. The sequencing sample was made of peripheral blood. This clonotype was obtained from a man aged 35-49 years who had recovered from COVID-19. CDR3 in DNA: TGTGCCAGCAGTTACTCGAGGCCAGGGGAAGAGACCCAGTACTTC. Protein sequence: CASSYSRPGEETQYF.